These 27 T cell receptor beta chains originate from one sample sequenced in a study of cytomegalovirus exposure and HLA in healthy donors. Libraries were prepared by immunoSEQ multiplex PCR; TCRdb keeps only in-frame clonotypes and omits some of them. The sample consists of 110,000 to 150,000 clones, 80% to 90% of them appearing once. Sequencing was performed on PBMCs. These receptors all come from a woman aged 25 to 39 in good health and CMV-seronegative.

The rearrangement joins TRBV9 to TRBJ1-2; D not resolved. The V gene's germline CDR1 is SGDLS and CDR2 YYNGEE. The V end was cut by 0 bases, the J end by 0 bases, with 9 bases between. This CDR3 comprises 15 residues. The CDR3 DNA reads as TGTGCCAGCAGCGTAGGAGGTCGGTCTAACTATGGCTACACCTTC. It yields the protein CASSVGGRSNYGYTF.

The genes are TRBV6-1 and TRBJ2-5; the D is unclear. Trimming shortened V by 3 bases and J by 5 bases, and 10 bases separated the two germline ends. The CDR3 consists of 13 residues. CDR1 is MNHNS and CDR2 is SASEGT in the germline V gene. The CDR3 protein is CASSESGWETQYF. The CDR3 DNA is TGTGCCAGCAGTGAGTCGGGTTGGGAGACCCAGTACTTC.

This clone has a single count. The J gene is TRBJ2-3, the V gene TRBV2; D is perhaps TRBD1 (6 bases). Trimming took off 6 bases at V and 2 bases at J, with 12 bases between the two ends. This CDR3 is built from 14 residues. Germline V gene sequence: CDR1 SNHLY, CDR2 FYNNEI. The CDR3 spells CASSVGAPTDTQYF. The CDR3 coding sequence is TGTGCCAGCAGCGTGGGGGCCCCCACAGATACGCAGTATTTT.

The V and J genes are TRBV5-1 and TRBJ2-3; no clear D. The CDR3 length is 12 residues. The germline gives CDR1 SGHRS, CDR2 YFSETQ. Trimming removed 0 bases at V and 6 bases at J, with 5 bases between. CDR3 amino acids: CASSLVRDTQYF. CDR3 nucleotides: TGCGCCAGCAGCTTGGTTCGGGATACGCAGTATTTT.

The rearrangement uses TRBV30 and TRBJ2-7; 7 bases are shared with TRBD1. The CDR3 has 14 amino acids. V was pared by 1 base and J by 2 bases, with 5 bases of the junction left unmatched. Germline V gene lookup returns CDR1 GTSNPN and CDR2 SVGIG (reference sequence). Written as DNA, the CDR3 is TGTGCCTGGAGTGGGGACAGAAAGGCCTACGAGCAGTACTTC. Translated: CAWSGDRKAYEQYF. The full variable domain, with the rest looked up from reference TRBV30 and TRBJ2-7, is SQTIHQWPATLVQPVGSPLSLECTVEGTSNPNLYWYRQAAGRGLQLLFYSVGIGQISSEVPQNLSASRPQDRQFILSSKKLLLSDSGFYLCAWSGDRKAYEQYFGPGTRLTVT.

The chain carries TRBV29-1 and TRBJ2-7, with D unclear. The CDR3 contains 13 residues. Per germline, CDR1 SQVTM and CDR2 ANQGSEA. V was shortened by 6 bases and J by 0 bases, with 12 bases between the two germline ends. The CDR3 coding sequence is TGCAGCGTCCAGCGCAGTAGCTCCTACGAGCAGTACTTC. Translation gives CSVQRSSSYEQYF.

The CDR3: CASSLVEGGEVFF. CDR3 sequence (DNA): TGTGCCAGTAGTTTAGTGGAAGGCGGGGAGGTTTTCTTT. The chain couples TRBV19 to TRBJ1-1; D not resolved. V was trimmed by 5 bases and J by 13 bases, leaving 20 bases between them. The germline CDR1 and CDR2 sequences are LNHDA and SQIVND (reference sequence). This CDR3 contains 13 residues.

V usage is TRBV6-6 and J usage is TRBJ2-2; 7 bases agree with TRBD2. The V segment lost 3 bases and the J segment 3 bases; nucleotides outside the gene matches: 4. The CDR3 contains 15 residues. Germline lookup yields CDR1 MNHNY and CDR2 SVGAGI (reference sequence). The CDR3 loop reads CASSYKGGDTGELFF. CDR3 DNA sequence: TGTGCCAGCAGTTATAAGGGAGGGGACACCGGGGAGCTGTTTTTT.

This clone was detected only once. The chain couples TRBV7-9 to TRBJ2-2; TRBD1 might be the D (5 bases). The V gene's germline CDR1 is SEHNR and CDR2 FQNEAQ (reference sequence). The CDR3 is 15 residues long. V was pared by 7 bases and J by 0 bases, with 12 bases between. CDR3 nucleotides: TGTGCCAGCACCCTAGGGGCAGCGAACACCGGGGAGCTGTTTTTT. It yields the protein CASTLGAANTGELFF.

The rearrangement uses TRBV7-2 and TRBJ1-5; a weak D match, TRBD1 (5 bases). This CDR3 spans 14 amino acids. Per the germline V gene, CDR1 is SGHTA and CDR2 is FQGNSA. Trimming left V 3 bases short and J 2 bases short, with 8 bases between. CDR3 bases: TGTGCCAGCAGCTTGTTAGGGGGCAATCAGCCCCAGCATTTT. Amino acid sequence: CASSLLGGNQPQHF. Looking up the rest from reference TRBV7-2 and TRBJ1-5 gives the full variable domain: GAGVSQSPSNKVTEKGKDVELRCDPISGHTALYWYRQSLGQGLEFLIYFQGNSAPDKSGLPSDRFSAERTGGSVSTLTIQRTQQEDSAVYLCASSLLGGNQPQHFGDGTRLSIL.

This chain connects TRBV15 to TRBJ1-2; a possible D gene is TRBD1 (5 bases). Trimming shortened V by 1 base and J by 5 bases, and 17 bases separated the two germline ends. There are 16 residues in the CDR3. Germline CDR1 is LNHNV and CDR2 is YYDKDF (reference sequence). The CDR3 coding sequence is TGTGCCACCAGCAGAGGGGTAAAGTCCAGGGATTATGGCTACACCTTC. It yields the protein CATSRGVKSRDYGYTF.

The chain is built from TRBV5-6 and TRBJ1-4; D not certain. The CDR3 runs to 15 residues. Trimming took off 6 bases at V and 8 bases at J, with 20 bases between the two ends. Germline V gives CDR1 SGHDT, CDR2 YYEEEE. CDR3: CASTRNPRRREKLFF. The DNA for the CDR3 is TGTGCCAGCACCCGAAATCCAAGGAGACGGGAAAAACTGTTTTTT.

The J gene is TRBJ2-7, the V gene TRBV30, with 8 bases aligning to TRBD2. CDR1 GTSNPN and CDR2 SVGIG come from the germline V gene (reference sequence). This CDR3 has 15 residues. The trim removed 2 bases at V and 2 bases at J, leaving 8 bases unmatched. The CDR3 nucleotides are TGTGCCTGGAGTCCAAGGACTAGCACAACCTACGAGCAGTACTTC. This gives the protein CAWSPRTSTTYEQYF.

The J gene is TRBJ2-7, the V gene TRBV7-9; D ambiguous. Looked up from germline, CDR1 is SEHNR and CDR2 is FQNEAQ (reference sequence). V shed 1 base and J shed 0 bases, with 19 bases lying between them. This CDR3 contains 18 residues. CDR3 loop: CASSLVFSSRQTSYEQYF. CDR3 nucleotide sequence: TGTGCCAGCAGCTTAGTGTTCTCGTCGAGGCAGACCTCCTACGAGCAGTACTTC.

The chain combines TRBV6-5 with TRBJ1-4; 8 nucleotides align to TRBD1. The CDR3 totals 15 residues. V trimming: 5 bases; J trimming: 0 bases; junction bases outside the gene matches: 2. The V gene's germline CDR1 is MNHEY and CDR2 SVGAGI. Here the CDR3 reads CASSQGQATNEKLFF. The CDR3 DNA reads TGTGCCAGCAGTCAGGGACAGGCAACTAATGAAAAACTGTTTTTT.

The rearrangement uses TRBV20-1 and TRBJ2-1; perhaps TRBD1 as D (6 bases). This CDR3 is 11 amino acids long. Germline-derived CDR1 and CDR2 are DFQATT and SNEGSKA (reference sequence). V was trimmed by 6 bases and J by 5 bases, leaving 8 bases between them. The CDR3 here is CSAQGNNEQFF. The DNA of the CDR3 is TGCAGTGCGCAGGGGAACAATGAGCAGTTCTTC.

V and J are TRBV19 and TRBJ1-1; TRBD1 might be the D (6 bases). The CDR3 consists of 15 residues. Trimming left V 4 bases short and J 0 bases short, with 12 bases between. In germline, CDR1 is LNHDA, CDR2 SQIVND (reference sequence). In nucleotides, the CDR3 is TGTGCCAGTAGTACAACAGGGACTATGAACACTGAAGCTTTCTTT. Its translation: CASSTTGTMNTEAFF. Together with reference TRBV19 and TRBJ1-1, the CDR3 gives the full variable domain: DGGITQSPKYLFRKEGQNVTLSCEQNLNHDAMYWYRQDPGQGLRLIYYSQIVNDFQKGDIAEGYSVSREKKESFPLTVTSAQKNPTAFYLCASSTTGTMNTEAFFGQGTRLTVV.

The DNA for the CDR3 is TGCGCCAGCAGCTTGGCCCGCGGGGACTGGGAATTGGATACGCAGTATTTT. Protein product: CASSLARGDWELDTQYF. This chain links TRBV5-1 with TRBJ2-3; D possibly corresponds to TRBD2 (6 bases). Trimming removed 0 bases from V and 6 bases from J, with 20 bases in between. The germline V gene encodes CDR1 SGHRS and CDR2 YFSETQ. This CDR3 has 17 amino acids.

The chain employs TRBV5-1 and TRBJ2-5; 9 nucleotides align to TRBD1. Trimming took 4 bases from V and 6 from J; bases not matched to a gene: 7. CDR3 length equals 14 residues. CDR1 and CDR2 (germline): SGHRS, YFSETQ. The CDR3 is CASSKTGGEKTQYF. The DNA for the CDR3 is TGCGCCAGCAGCAAAACAGGGGGCGAAAAGACCCAGTACTTC.

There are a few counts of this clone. This chain's CDR3 is CASRPRQGSKNGYTF. Here the CDR3 DNA reads TGTGCCAGCAGGCCCAGACAGGGTTCGAAGAATGGCTACACCTTC. This sequence joins TRBV2 and TRBJ1-2, with 7 bases identical to TRBD1. V lost 6 bases to trimming and J lost 6 bases; unmatched junction nucleotides: 13. Germline assignment: CDR1 SNHLY and CDR2 FYNNEI. The CDR3 consists of 15 residues. Using reference TRBV2 and TRBJ1-2 for the parts outside the CDR3, the full variable domain is EPEVTQTPSHQVTQMGQEVILRCVPISNHLYFYWYRQILGQKVEFLVSFYNNEISEKSEIFDDQFSVERPDGSNFTLKIRSTKLEDSAMYFCASRPRQGSKNGYTFGSGTRLTVV.

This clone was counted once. In DNA form, the CDR3 reads TGCAGTGCTATCCGGTCTGAGACCCAGTACTTC. Translated: CSAIRSETQYF. The rearrangement links TRBV20-1 to TRBJ2-5; no firm D call. CDR1 DFQATT and CDR2 SNEGSKA come from the germline V gene (reference sequence). This CDR3 is 11 amino acids long. V gave up 4 bases and J gave up 5 bases, with 8 bases separating them.

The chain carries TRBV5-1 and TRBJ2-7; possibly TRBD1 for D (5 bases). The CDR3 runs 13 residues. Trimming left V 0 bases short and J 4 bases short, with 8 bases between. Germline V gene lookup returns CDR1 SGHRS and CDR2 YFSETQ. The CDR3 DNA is TGCGCCAGCAGCTTGGTAGCAGGGTACGAGCAGTACTTC. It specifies CASSLVAGYEQYF.

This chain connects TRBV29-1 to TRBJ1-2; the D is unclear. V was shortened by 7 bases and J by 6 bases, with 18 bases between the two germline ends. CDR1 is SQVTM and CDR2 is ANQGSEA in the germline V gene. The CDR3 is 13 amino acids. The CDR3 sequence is CSAEASTTDGYTF. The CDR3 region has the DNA TGCAGCGCCGAGGCAAGTACCACGGATGGCTACACCTTC. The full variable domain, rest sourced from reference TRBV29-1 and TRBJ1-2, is SAVISQKPSRDICQRGTSLTIQCQVDSQVTMMFWYRQQPGQSLTLIATANQGSEATYESGFVIDKFPISRPNLTFSTLTVSNMSPEDSSIYLCSAEASTTDGYTFGSGTRLTVV.

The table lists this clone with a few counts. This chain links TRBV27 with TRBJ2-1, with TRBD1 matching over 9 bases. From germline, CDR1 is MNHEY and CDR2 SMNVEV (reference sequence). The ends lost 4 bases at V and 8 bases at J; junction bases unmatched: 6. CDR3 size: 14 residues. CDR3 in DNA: TGTGCCAGCAGTTCCACAGGGGGCCGGGATGAGCAGTTCTTC. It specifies CASSSTGGRDEQFF.

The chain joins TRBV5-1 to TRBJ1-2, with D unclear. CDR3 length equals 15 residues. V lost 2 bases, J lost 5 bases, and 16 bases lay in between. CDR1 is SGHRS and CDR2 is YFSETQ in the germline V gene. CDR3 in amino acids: CASSLFPIDGYGYTF. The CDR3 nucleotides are TGCGCCAGCAGCTTATTTCCGATTGACGGGTATGGCTACACCTTC.

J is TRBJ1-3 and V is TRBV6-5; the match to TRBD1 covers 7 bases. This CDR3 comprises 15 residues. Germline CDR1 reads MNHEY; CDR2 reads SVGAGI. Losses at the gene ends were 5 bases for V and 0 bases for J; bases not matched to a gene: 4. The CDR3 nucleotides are TGTGCCAGCAGTACCCAGGGGGGCTCTGGAAACACCATATATTTT. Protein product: CASSTQGGSGNTIYF.

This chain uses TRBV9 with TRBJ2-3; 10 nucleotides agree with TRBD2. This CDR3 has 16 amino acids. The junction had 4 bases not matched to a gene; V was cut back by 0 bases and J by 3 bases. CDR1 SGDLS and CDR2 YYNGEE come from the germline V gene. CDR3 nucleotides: TGTGCCAGCAGCGTAGCGAGCGGGGGGGCGACAGATACGCAGTATTTT. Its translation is CASSVASGGATDTQYF.